Below are 4 T cell receptor beta chains sequenced from a single sample in a study of cytomegalovirus exposure and HLA in healthy donors. Vbeta (60) and Jbeta (13) primers were used in the PCR. Profiled with immunoSEQ multiplex PCR; TCRdb holds only in-frame clones, not every one. In the table there are roughly 150,000 clones, approximately 81% of which are singletons. Sequenced sample: PBMCs. The receptors stem from a man aged 30 to 39 in good health and CMV-seropositive.

This chain links TRBV19 with TRBJ2-1, with no clear D. The length of the CDR3 is 16 residues. V was shortened by 1 base and J by 0 bases, with 10 bases between the two germline ends. Germline assignment: CDR1 LNHDA and CDR2 SQIVND (reference sequence). The CDR3 coding sequence is TGTGCCAGTAGTATAGCAACAAGAGGCTCCTACAATGAGCAGTTCTTC. It translates to CASSIATRGSYNEQFF.

This rearrangement joins TRBV12-5 to TRBJ1-1, with a possible D match to TRBD1 (6 bases). This CDR3 spans 15 amino acids. The V gene's germline CDR1 is LGHNT and CDR2 FRNRAP. Trimming left V 3 bases short and J 4 bases short, with 15 bases between. The CDR3 protein is CASGLGGGVITEAFF. Written as DNA, the CDR3 is TGTGCTAGTGGTTTAGGGGGGGGCGTTATCACTGAAGCTTTCTTT.

The chain links TRBV11-3 to TRBJ2-1, with 10 positions matching TRBD2. V was clipped by 4 bases and J by 5 bases; unmatched bases: 2. The CDR3 loop spans 14 amino acids. Germline CDR1 and CDR2: SGHNT and YENEEA. In DNA, the CDR3 is TGTGCCAGCAGCTCTAGCGGGAGAAACAATGAGCAGTTCTTC. This codes for CASSSSGRNNEQFF.

This rearrangement joins TRBV27 to TRBJ2-1; a possible D gene is TRBD2 (5 bases). The CDR3 is made up of 15 amino acids. V was trimmed by 5 bases and J by 0 bases, leaving 11 bases between them. Germline values: CDR1 MNHEY, CDR2 SMNVEV (reference sequence). CDR3 sequence: CASSTDFSSYNEQFF. In DNA form, the CDR3 reads TGTGCCAGCAGTACGGACTTCAGCTCCTACAATGAGCAGTTCTTC.